This is a list of T cell receptor beta chains from one sample in a study of T cells in localized non-small cell lung cancer. The table came from immunoSEQ multiplex PCR; TCRdb's copy has only in-frame clones and leaves some out. The table has 25,000 to 30,000 clones, 88% seen once; the top ten hold over 10%. The sample here was peripheral blood, taken before any cancer treatment. The receptors derive from a female donor of 60 years or more with stage III squamous cell lung carcinoma. The CDR3 runs from the conserved cysteine through the conserved F or W. A D gene is named only where the DNA matches it firmly. Clone sizes are given selectively: once, few, many, or a class where the clone is expanded.

len: 13; abundance: -; d_gene: -; j_gene: TRBJ2-5; v_gene: TRBV9; CDR3nt: TGTGCCAGCCAACGCTCGGCCCGGGAGACCCAGTACTTC; CDR3aa: CASQRSARETQYF
len: 15; abundance: -; d_gene: TRBD1; j_gene: TRBJ2-7; v_gene: TRBV5-1; CDR3nt: TGCGCCAGCAGCCTAGGGACAGGATTGGGCTACGAGCAGTACTTC; CDR3aa: CASSLGTGLGYEQYF
len: 13; abundance: -; d_gene: -; j_gene: TRBJ1-5; v_gene: TRBV2; CDR3nt: TGTGCCAGCAGTGAGGTGAGGGATCAGCCCCAGCATTTT; CDR3aa: CASSEVRDQPQHF
len: 15; abundance: -; d_gene: -; j_gene: TRBJ1-4; v_gene: TRBV4-3; CDR3nt: TGCGCCAGCAGCCAAGATCTCGGGACCTCCGAAAAACTGTTTTTT; CDR3aa: CASSQDLGTSEKLFF
len: 16; abundance: -; d_gene: -; j_gene: TRBJ2-2; v_gene: TRBV5-4; CDR3nt: TGTGCCAGCAGCTTAAGGGGGGGTCAAAACACCGGGGAGCTGTTTTTT; CDR3aa: CASSLRGGQNTGELFF
len: 14; abundance: -; d_gene: -; j_gene: TRBJ1-2; v_gene: TRBV28; CDR3nt: TGTGCCAGCAGATCGGGGGCGCTAGGCTATGGCTACACCTTC; CDR3aa: CASRSGALGYGYTF
len: 16; abundance: -; d_gene: -; j_gene: TRBJ2-1; v_gene: TRBV7-2; CDR3nt: TGTGCCAGCAGCTTAGCGGCAGGGTTTATGGGCAATGAGCAGTTCTTC; CDR3aa: CASSLAAGFMGNEQFF
len: 13; abundance: -; d_gene: -; j_gene: TRBJ1-5; v_gene: TRBV5-6; CDR3nt: TGTGCCAGCAGTCGGTCCAGCAATCAGCCCCAGCATTTT; CDR3aa: CASSRSSNQPQHF
len: 13; abundance: few; d_gene: -; j_gene: TRBJ2-7; v_gene: TRBV6-5; CDR3nt: TGTGCCAGCAGTTTTAGGACAGAGTACGAGCAGTACTTC; CDR3aa: CASSFRTEYEQYF
len: 14; abundance: -; d_gene: TRBD1; j_gene: TRBJ1-5; v_gene: TRBV28; CDR3nt: TGTGCCAGCAGTTTGGGGACAGGTTCGGTACCCCAGCATTTT; CDR3aa: CASSLGTGSVPQHF
len: 18; abundance: -; d_gene: TRBD1; j_gene: TRBJ2-1; v_gene: TRBV29-1; CDR3nt: TGCAGCGTTGAAGAGAGCGGTACAGGGGGCAGCTCCTACAATGAGCAGTTCTTC; CDR3aa: CSVEESGTGGSSYNEQFF
len: 15; abundance: -; d_gene: -; j_gene: TRBJ2-5; v_gene: TRBV9; CDR3nt: TGTGCCAGCAGCGTAGACAGGTCCCGGGGGGAGACCCAGTACTTC; CDR3aa: CASSVDRSRGETQYF
len: 16; abundance: -; d_gene: TRBD2; j_gene: TRBJ2-1; v_gene: TRBV11-2; CDR3nt: TGTGCCAGCAGCTTAGTACTACTAGCGGGATTCAATGAGCAGTTCTTC; CDR3aa: CASSLVLLAGFNEQFF
len: 12; abundance: -; d_gene: -; j_gene: TRBJ1-1; v_gene: TRBV11-2; CDR3nt: TGTGCCAGCAGCATAGATAACACTGAAGCTTTCTTT; CDR3aa: CASSIDNTEAFF
len: 21; abundance: -; d_gene: TRBD2; j_gene: TRBJ2-1; v_gene: TRBV29-1; CDR3nt: TGCAGCGTTGAAGCGCTCGGGTCGACTAGCGGGAGGGTTAATCGCTACAATGAGCAGTTCTTC; CDR3aa: CSVEALGSTSGRVNRYNEQFF
len: 15; abundance: once; d_gene: -; j_gene: TRBJ1-5; v_gene: TRBV7-8; CDR3nt: TGTGCCAGTTCTAAGGAGGAGGTTAGCAATCAGCCCCAGCATTTT; CDR3aa: CASSKEEVSNQPQHF
len: 16; abundance: -; d_gene: -; j_gene: TRBJ1-3; v_gene: TRBV28; CDR3nt: TGTGCCAGCAGACCATCTAAGCCGGTCTCTGGAAACACCATATATTTT; CDR3aa: CASRPSKPVSGNTIYF
len: 16; abundance: -; d_gene: TRBD1; j_gene: TRBJ1-2; v_gene: TRBV4-3; CDR3nt: TGCGCCAGCAGCCAAGGCAGGGGGCGCTCGGACTATGGCTACACCTTC; CDR3aa: CASSQGRGRSDYGYTF
len: 15; abundance: -; d_gene: TRBD1; j_gene: TRBJ2-1; v_gene: TRBV5-8; CDR3nt: TGTGCCAGCAGCTTCTACAGGGGCTTGCGCAATGAGCAGTTCTTC; CDR3aa: CASSFYRGLRNEQFF
len: 15; abundance: once; d_gene: -; j_gene: TRBJ1-1; v_gene: TRBV6-1; CDR3nt: TGTGCCAGCAGTGACCTTGGGGGTCCGAACACTGAAGCTTTCTTT; CDR3aa: CASSDLGGPNTEAFF
len: 14; abundance: -; d_gene: -; j_gene: TRBJ2-5; v_gene: TRBV5-6; CDR3nt: TGTGCCAGCAGCTTGGCCCCCGGGGAAGAGACCCAGTACTTC; CDR3aa: CASSLAPGEETQYF
len: 16; abundance: -; d_gene: TRBD2; j_gene: TRBJ2-3; v_gene: TRBV5-5; CDR3nt: TGTGCCAGCAGCTTCTTCGGGACTAGCGGCACAGATACGCAGTATTTT; CDR3aa: CASSFFGTSGTDTQYF
len: 15; abundance: once; d_gene: TRBD1; j_gene: TRBJ2-2; v_gene: TRBV11-2; CDR3nt: TGTGCCAGCAGCTCCCGGGACAGGGAAGACGGGGAGCTGTTTTTT; CDR3aa: CASSSRDREDGELFF
len: 12; abundance: -; d_gene: -; j_gene: TRBJ1-2; v_gene: TRBV28; CDR3nt: TGTGCCAGCAGCCTCCGACTTTATGGCTACACCTTC; CDR3aa: CASSLRLYGYTF
len: 12; abundance: -; d_gene: -; j_gene: TRBJ2-3; v_gene: TRBV7-2; CDR3nt: TGTGCCAGCGCCTCTATCACAGATACGCAGTATTTT; CDR3aa: CASASITDTQYF